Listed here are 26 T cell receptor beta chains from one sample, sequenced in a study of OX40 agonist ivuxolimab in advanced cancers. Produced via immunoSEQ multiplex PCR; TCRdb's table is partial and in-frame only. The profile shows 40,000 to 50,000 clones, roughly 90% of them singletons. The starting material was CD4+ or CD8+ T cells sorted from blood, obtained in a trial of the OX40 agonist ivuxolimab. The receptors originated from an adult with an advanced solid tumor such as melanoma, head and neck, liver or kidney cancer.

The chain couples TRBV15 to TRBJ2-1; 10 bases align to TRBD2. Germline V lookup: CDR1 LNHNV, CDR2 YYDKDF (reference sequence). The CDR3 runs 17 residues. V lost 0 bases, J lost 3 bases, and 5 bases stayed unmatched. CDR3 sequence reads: CATSRDPGTSVYNEQFF. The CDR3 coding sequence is TGTGCCACCAGCAGAGATCCGGGGACTAGCGTCTACAATGAGCAGTTCTTC.

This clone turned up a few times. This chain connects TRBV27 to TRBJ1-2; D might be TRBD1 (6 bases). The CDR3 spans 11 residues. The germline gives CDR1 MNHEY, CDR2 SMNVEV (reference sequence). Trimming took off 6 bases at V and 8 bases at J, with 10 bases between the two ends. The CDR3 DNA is TGTGCCAGCAGGGACAGTGGCGGCTACACCTTC. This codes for CASRDSGGYTF.

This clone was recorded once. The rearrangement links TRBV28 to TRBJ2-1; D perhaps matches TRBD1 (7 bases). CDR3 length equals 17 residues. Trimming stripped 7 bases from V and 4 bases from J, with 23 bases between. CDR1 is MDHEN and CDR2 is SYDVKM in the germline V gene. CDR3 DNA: TGTGCCAGCAAGGGGGCAGGGGGGCTAGCGTCTTACAATGAGCAGTTCTTC. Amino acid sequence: CASKGAGGLASYNEQFF.

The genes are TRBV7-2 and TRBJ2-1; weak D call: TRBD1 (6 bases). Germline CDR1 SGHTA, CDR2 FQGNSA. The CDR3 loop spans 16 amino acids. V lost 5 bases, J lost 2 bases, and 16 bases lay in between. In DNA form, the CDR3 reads TGTGCCAGCAGCCCAATAGGGGGAAGGGCCTACAATGAGCAGTTCTTC. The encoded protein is CASSPIGGRAYNEQFF. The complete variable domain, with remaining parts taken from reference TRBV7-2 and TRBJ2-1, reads GAGVSQSPSNKVTEKGKDVELRCDPISGHTALYWYRQSLGQGLEFLIYFQGNSAPDKSGLPSDRFSAERTGGSVSTLTIQRTQQEDSAVYLCASSPIGGRAYNEQFFGPGTRLTVL.

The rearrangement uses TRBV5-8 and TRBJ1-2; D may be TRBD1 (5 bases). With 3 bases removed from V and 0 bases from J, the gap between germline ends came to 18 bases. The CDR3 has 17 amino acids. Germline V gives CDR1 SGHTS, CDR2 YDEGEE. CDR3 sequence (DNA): TGTGCCAGCAGCTCGCCCAGGGTTTATCGGGCTAACTATGGCTACACCTTC. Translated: CASSSPRVYRANYGYTF.

The CDR3 here is CASSSTEGDTGANVLTF. CDR3 DNA: TGTGCCAGCAGCTCGACAGAGGGAGATACTGGGGCCAACGTCCTGACTTTC. V gene TRBV7-9 combines with J gene TRBJ2-6; either TRBD1 or TRBD2 may fit D (5 bases each). This CDR3 comprises 17 residues. Germline V gene sequence: CDR1 SEHNR, CDR2 FQNEAQ (reference sequence). V was cut by 4 bases and J by 2 bases, with 15 bases left in between.

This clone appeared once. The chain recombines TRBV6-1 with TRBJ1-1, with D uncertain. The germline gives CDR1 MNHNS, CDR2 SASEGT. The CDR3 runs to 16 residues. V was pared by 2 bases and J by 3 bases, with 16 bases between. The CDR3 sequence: CASSEKGRSAYTEAFF. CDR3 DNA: TGTGCCAGCAGTGAAAAGGGCAGGAGCGCGTACACTGAAGCTTTCTTT.

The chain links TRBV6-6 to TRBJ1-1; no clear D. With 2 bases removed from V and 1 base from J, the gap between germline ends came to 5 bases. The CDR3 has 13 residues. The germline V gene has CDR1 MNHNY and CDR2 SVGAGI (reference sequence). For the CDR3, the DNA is TGTGCCAGCAGTTACGGGGAGAACACTGAAGCTTTCTTT. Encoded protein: CASSYGENTEAFF.

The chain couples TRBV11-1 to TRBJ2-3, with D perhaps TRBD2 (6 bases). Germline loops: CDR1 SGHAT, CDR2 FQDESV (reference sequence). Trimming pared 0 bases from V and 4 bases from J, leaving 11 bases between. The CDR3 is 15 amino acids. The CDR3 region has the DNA TGTGCCAGCAGCTTAGCGCGGGGTCTGGCAGATACGCAGTATTTT. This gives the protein CASSLARGLADTQYF.

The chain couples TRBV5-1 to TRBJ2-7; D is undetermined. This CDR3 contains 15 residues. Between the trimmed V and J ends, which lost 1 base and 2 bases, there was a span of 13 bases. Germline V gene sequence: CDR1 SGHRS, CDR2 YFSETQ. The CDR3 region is CASSLPQLSTYEQYF. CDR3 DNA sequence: TGCGCCAGCAGCTTGCCGCAACTGAGTACCTACGAGCAGTACTTC. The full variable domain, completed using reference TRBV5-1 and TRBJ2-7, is KAGVTQTPRYLIKTRGQQVTLSCSPISGHRSVSWYQQTPGQGLQFLFEYFSETQRNKGNFPGRFSGRQFSNSRSEMNVSTLELGDSALYLCASSLPQLSTYEQYFGPGTRLTVT.

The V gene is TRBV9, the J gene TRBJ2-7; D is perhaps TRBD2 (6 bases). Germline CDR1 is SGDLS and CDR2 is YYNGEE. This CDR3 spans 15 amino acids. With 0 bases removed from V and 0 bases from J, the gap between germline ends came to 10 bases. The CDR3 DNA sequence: TGTGCCAGCAGCGTAGCGGACGGGAGCTCCTACGAGCAGTACGTC. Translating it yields CASSVADGSSYEQYV.

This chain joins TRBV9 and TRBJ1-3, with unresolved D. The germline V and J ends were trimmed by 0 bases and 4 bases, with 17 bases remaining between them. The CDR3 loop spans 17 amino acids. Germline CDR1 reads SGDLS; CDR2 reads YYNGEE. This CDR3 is CASSVVSADPHGNTIYF. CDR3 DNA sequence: TGTGCCAGCAGCGTAGTTTCGGCGGACCCCCACGGAAACACCATATATTTT.

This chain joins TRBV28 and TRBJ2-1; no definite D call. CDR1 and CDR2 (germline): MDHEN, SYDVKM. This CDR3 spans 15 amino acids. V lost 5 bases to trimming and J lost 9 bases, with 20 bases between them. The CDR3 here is CASSITSSHSGEQFF. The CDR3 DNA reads TGTGCCAGCAGTATCACCTCTAGTCATTCGGGTGAGCAGTTCTTC.

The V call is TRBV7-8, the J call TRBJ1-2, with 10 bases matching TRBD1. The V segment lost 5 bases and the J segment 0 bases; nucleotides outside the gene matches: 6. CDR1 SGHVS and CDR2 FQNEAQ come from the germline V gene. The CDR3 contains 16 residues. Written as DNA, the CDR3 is TGTGCCAGCAGCGAGGGACAGGGGCGTACTAACTATGGCTACACCTTC. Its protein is CASSEGQGRTNYGYTF.

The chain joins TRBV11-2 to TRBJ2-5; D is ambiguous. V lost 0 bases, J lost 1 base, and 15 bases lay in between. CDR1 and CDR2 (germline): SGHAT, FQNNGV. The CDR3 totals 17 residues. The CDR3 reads CASSLDKAPMPQETQYF. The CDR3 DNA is TGTGCCAGCAGCTTAGATAAGGCTCCCATGCCCCAAGAGACCCAGTACTTC.

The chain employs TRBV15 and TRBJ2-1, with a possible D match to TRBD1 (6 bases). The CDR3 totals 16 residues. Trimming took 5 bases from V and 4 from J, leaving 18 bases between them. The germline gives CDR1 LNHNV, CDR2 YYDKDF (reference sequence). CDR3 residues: CATSRRGGSLYNEQFF. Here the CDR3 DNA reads TGTGCCACCAGCCGCCGAGGGGGTTCTCTTTACAATGAGCAGTTCTTC.

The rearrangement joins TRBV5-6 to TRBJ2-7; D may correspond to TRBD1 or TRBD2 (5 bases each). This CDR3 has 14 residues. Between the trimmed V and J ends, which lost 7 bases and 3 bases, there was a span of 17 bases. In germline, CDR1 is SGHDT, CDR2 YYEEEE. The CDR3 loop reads CASRSRDLSYEQYV. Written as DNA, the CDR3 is TGTGCCAGCCGTTCAAGGGACCTGAGCTACGAGCAGTACGTC.

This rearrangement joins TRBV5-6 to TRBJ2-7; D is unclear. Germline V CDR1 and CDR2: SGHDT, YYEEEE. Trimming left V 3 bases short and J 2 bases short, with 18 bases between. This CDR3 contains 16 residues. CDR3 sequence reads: CASSSIHPFGTYEQYF. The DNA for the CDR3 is TGTGCCAGCAGCTCTATTCACCCATTCGGCACCTACGAGCAGTACTTC. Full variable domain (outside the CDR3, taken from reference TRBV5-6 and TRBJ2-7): DAGVTQSPTHLIKTRGQQVTLRCSPKSGHDTVSWYQQALGQGPQFIFQYYEEEERQRGNFPDRFSGHQFPNYSSELNVNALLLGDSALYLCASSSIHPFGTYEQYFGPGTRLTVT.

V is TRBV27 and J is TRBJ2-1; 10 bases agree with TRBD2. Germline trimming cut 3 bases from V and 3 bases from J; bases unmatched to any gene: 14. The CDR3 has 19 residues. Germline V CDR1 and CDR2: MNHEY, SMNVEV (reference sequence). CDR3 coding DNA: TGTGCCAGCAGTTTCTGGCCTAGCGGGAGCTGGGGGTACTACAATGAGCAGTTCTTC. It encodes CASSFWPSGSWGYYNEQFF.

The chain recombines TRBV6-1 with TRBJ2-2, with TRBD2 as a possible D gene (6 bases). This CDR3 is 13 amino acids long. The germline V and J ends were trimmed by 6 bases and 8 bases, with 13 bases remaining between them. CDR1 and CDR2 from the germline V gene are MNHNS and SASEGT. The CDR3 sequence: CASRGRGMGELFF. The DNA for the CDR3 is TGTGCCAGCAGGGGCCGGGGGATGGGGGAGCTGTTTTTT.

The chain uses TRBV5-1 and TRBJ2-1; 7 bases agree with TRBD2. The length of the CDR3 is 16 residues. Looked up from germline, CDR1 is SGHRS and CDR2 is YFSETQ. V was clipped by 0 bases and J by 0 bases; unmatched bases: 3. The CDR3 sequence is CASSLAWTSSYNEQFF. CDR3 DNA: TGCGCCAGCAGCTTGGCCTGGACTAGCTCCTACAATGAGCAGTTCTTC.

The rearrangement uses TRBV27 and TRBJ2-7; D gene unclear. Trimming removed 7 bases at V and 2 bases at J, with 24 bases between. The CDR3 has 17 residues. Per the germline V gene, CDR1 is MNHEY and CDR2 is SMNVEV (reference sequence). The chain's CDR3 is CASNLSPPPKVAYEQYF. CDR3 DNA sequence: TGTGCCAGCAACTTAAGCCCCCCCCCGAAGGTCGCCTACGAGCAGTACTTC.

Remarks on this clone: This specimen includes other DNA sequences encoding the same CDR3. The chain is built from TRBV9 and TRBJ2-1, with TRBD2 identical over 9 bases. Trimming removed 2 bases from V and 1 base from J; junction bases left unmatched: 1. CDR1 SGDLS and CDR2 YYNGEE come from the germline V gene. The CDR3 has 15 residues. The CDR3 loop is CASSVAGGSYNEQFF. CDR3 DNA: TGTGCCAGCAGCGTTGCGGGAGGGTCCTACAATGAGCAGTTCTTC.

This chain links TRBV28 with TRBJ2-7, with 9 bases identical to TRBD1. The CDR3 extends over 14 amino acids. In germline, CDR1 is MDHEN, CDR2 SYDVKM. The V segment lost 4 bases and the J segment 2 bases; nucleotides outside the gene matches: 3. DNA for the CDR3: TGTGCCAGCAGTTCCGGGACAGGGCCCTACGAGCAGTACTTC. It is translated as CASSSGTGPYEQYF.

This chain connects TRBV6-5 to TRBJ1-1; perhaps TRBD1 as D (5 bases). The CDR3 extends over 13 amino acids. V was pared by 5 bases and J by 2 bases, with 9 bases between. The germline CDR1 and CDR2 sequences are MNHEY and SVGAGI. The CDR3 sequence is CASSLTANTEAFF. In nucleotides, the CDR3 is TGTGCCAGCAGTCTGACAGCCAACACTGAAGCTTTCTTT.

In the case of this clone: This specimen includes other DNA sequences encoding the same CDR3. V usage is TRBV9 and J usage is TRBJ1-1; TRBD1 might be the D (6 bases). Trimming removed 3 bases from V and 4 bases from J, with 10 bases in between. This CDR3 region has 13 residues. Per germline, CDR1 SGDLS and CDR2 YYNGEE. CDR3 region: CASSEGGGTEAFF. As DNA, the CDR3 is TGTGCCAGCAGCGAGGGAGGGGGCACTGAAGCTTTCTTT.